Following are 10 T cell receptor beta chains from one sample sequenced in a study of cytomegalovirus exposure and HLA in healthy donors. Both 60 Vbeta primers and 13 Jbeta primers went into the PCR. Clones were read by immunoSEQ multiplex PCR, and TCRdb kept only the in-frame ones, dropping some. This table holds about 120,000 clones, less than 85% found once. Sequencing was done on a sample of PBMCs. These receptor sequences come from a man aged 25-45 years in good health and CMV-seropositive.

The chain carries TRBV9 and TRBJ2-2; TRBD2 agrees at 9 bases. Per germline, CDR1 SGDLS and CDR2 YYNGEE. Trimming removed 2 bases from V and 0 bases from J; junction bases left unmatched: 2. The CDR3 has 16 residues. CDR3 DNA sequence: TGTGCCAGCAGCGTCCTAGCGGGGCCGAACACCGGGGAGCTGTTTTTT. Protein: CASSVLAGPNTGELFF.

V is TRBV6-5 and J is TRBJ1-1; D may be TRBD1 (6 bases). V was trimmed by 4 bases and J by 0 bases, leaving 9 bases between them. CDR1 and CDR2 (germline): MNHEY, SVGAGI. The CDR3 is made up of 14 amino acids. The CDR3 here is CASSFRGMNTEAFF. CDR3 sequence (DNA): TGTGCCAGCAGTTTTAGGGGGATGAACACTGAAGCTTTCTTT.

This chain connects TRBV30 to TRBJ1-2, with TRBD1 identical over 8 bases. This CDR3 contains 13 residues. Germline trimming cut 4 bases from V and 1 base from J; bases unmatched to any gene: 2. The germline CDR1 and CDR2 sequences are GTSNPN and SVGIG (reference sequence). CDR3 region: CAWKTGGNYGYTF. The CDR3 nucleotides are TGTGCCTGGAAAACAGGGGGTAACTATGGCTACACCTTC.

This clone was seen just once. The chain joins TRBV5-5 to TRBJ2-2, with D perhaps matching TRBD1 (7 bases). The CDR3 is 16 residues long. V gave up 2 bases and J gave up 3 bases, with 14 bases separating them. From germline, CDR1 is SGHKS and CDR2 YYEKEE (reference sequence). DNA of the CDR3: TGTGCCAGCAGCTTTAACAGGGGCGGGGACACCGGGGAGCTGTTTTTT. It specifies CASSFNRGGDTGELFF.

The chain carries TRBV13 and TRBJ2-1, with a weak D call TRBD2 (6 bases). The germline CDR1 and CDR2 sequences are PRHDT and FYEKMQ (reference sequence). V was cut by 5 bases and J by 8 bases, with 10 bases left in between. The CDR3 runs to 12 residues. The CDR3 DNA follows: TGTGCCAGCAGCAAGTGGGGGGATGAGCAGTTCTTC. It codes for CASSKWGDEQFF.

This rearrangement joins TRBV5-1 to TRBJ2-5; a weak D match, TRBD2 (7 bases). V lost 4 bases, J lost 7 bases, and 17 bases lay in between. This CDR3 has 14 amino acids. Germline CDR1 SGHRS, CDR2 YFSETQ. The CDR3 DNA follows: TGCGCCAGCAGCGCCGGGACTAAACAGGGGACCCAGTACTTC. Translated: CASSAGTKQGTQYF.

This clone was picked up a small number of times. The rearrangement uses TRBV7-9 and TRBJ1-3; 7 nucleotides agree with TRBD1. Germline V gives CDR1 SEHNR, CDR2 FQNEAQ (reference sequence). The CDR3 loop spans 17 amino acids. V gave up 3 bases and J gave up 3 bases; unmatched junction bases: 11. The CDR3 region is CASSLERIGTVGNTIYF. In DNA form, the CDR3 reads TGTGCCAGCAGCTTGGAACGAATCGGGACAGTTGGAAACACCATATATTTT.

The genes are TRBV5-6 and TRBJ2-3; D may be TRBD2 (6 bases). Trimming pared 4 bases from V and 2 bases from J, leaving 11 bases between. The CDR3 is 14 amino acids. Germline values: CDR1 SGHDT, CDR2 YYEEEE. The CDR3 sequence is CASSLAGITDTQYF. In DNA form, the CDR3 reads TGTGCCAGCAGCCTGGCGGGGATCACAGATACGCAGTATTTT.

In this sample, this clone turned up a few times. The V and J genes are TRBV7-8 and TRBJ1-2; D may be TRBD1 (6 bases). CDR1 is SGHVS, CDR2 FQNEAQ, per germline. V was cut by 1 base and J by 4 bases, with 13 bases left in between. This CDR3 spans 15 amino acids. The CDR3 coding sequence is TGTGCCAGCAGCTTAGGTTCGTCAGGGGCCTATGGCTACACCTTC. Its protein product is CASSLGSSGAYGYTF. Drawing the rest from reference TRBV7-8 and TRBJ1-2, the complete variable domain is GAGVSQSPRYKVAKRGQDVALRCDPISGHVSLFWYQQALGQGPEFLTYFQNEAQLDKSGLPSDRFFAERPEGSVSTLKIQRTQQEDSAVYLCASSLGSSGAYGYTFGSGTRLTVV.

The CDR3 spells CASSRPTRTGIGYTF. The CDR3 DNA sequence: TGCGCCAGCAGCCGCCCCACACGAACAGGGATCGGCTACACCTTC. V usage is TRBV5-1 and J usage is TRBJ1-2; weak D call: TRBD1 (6 bases). This CDR3 is 15 amino acids long. Trimming left V 4 bases short and J 8 bases short, with 21 bases between. Looked up from germline, CDR1 is SGHRS and CDR2 is YFSETQ.